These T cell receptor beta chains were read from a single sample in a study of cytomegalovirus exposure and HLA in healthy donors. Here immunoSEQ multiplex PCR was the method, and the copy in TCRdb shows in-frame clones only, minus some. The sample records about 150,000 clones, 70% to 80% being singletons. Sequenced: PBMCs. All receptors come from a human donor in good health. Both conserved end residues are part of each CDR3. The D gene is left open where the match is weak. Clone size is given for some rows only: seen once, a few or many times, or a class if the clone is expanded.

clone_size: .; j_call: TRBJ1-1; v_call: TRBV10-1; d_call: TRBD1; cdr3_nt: TGCGCCAGCAGGGAGGACAGGTTTGGCCCAGCTTTCTTT; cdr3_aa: CASREDRFGPAFF
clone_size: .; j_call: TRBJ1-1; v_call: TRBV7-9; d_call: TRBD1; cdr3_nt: TGTGCCAGCAGCTTGGACAGGCTTGTCGGCACTGAAGCTTTCTTT; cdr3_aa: CASSLDRLVGTEAFF
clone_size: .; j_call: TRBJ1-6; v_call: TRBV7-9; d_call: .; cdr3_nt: TGTGCCAGCAGCTACCAGGGAATTTCACCCCTCCACTTT; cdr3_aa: CASSYQGISPLHF
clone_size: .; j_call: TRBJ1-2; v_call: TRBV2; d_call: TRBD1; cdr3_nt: TGTGCCAGCAGTCTGACAGGGGGCGCTTTAGGTGGCTACCCCTTC; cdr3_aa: CASSLTGGALGGYPF
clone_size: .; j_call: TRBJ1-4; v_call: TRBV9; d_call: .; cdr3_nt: TGTGCCAGCAGCGCCGAGGTACGGGGAAAACTGTTTTTT; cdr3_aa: CASSAEVRGKLFF
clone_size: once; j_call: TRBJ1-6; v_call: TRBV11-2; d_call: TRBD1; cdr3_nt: TGTGCCAGCAGCCTAACCACAGGGGACCATTCACCCCTCCACTTT; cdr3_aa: CASSLTTGDHSPLHF
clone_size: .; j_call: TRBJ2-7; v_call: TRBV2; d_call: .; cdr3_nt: TGTGCCAGCAGTGAAGGTAGGAGCTCCTACGAGCAGTACTTC; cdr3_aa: CASSEGRSSYEQYF
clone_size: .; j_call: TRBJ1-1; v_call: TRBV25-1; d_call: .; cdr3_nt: TGTGCCAGCAGTGACGGGGTTAGGGGGATGGGGAACACTGAAGCTTTCTTT; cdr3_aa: CASSDGVRGMGNTEAFF
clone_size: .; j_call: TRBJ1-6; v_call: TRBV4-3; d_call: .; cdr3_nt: TGCGCCAGCAGCCAAGAAGGAGGGTCGGGGCGAGATTCACCCCTCCACTTT; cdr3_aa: CASSQEGGSGRDSPLHF
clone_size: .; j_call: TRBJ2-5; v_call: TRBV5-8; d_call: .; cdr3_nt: TGTGCCAGCAGCCCGGGACTGACTCGGGAGACCCAGTACTTC; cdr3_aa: CASSPGLTRETQYF
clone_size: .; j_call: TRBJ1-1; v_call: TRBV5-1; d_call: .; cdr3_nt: TGCGCCAGCAGCTTGGCGGGACAAAACACTGAAGCTTTCTTT; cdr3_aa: CASSLAGQNTEAFF
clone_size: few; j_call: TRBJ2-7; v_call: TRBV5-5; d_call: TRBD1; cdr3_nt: TGTGCCAGCAGCATAACAGGGGGCGAGCAGTACTTC; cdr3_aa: CASSITGGEQYF
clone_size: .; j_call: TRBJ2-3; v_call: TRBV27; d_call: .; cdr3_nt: TGTGCCAGCAGTTGGAGTACTAGCACAGATACGCAGTATTTT; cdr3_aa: CASSWSTSTDTQYF
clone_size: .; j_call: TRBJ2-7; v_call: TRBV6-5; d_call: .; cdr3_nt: TGTGCCAGTAGTCAGGGGAGGGTTGTTTACGAGCAGTACTTC; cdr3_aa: CASSQGRVVYEQYF
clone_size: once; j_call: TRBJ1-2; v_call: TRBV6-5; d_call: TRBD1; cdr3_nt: TGTGCCAGCGGTCGTGGGACAGGAGGCTACACCTTC; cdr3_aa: CASGRGTGGYTF
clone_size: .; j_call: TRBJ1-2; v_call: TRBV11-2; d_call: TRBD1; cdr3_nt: TGTGCCAGCAGCTTTAATTACCGGGACAGGAGAAGCTATGGCTACACCTTC; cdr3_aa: CASSFNYRDRRSYGYTF
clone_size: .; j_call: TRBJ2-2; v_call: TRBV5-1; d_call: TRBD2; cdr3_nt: TGCGCCAGCAGCACCGGACTAGCGGGAGGGCATAACGGGGAGCTGTTTTTT; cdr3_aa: CASSTGLAGGHNGELFF
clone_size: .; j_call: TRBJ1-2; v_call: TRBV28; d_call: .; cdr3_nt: TGTGCCAGCAGTTTAGTAGTAATTAACTATGGCTACACCTTC; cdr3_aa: CASSLVVINYGYTF
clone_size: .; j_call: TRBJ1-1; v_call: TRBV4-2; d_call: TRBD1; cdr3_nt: TGTGCCAGCAGCCATCGACAGGGGGCCACTGAAGCTTTCTTT; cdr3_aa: CASSHRQGATEAFF
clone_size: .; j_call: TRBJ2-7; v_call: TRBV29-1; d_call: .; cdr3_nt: TGCAGCGCTTCAGGGGATAGCTCCTACGAGCAGTACTTC; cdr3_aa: CSASGDSSYEQYF
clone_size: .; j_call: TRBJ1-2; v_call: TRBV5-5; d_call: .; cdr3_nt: TGTGCCAGCAGCTTGTACTCGGGGGGGATGTCGGTCTATGGCTACACCTTC; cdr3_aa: CASSLYSGGMSVYGYTF
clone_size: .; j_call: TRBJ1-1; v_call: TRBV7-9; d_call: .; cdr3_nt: TGTGCCAGCAGCTTAGAAGACGAGGGAGAAGCTTTCTTT; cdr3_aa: CASSLEDEGEAFF
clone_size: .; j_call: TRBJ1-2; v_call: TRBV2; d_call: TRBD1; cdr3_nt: TGTGCCAGCAGTGACACCGGGACAGGGGCTAACTATGGCTACCCCTTC; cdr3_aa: CASSDTGTGANYGYPF
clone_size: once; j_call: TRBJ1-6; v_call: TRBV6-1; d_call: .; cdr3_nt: TGTGCCAGCAGTGAAATGAGGACAGTCTATAATTCACCCCTCCACTTT; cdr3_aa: CASSEMRTVYNSPLHF
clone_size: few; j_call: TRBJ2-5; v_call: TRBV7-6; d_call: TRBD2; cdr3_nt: TGTGCCAGCAGCTTGAATAGCGGGAGGGCCGGGGAGACCCAGTACTTC; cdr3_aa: CASSLNSGRAGETQYF
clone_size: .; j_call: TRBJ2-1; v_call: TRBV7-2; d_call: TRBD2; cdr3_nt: TGTGCCAGCAGCTCCCGGGCGGGCGGGGGCTCCTACAATGAGCAGTTCTTC; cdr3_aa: CASSSRAGGGSYNEQFF
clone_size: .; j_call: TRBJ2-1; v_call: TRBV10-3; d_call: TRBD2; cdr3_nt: TGTGCCATCAGTCCCTTAAAGACTAGCGGAGACAATGAGCAGTTCTTC; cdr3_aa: CAISPLKTSGDNEQFF
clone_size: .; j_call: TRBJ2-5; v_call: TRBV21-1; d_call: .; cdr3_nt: TGTGCCAGCAGCCTCCTCCCGCCACAGGGGAGGGAGACCCAGTACTTC; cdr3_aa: CASSLLPPQGRETQYF
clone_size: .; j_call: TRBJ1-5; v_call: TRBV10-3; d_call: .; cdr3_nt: TGTGCCATCAGTGAGTCGATTACAAACGATCAGCCCCAGCATTTT; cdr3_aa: CAISESITNDQPQHF
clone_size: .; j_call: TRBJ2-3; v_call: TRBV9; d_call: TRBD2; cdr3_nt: TGTGCCAGCAGCGTAGGCGGACTAGCGGGGTGGGGAACAGATACGCAGTATTTT; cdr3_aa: CASSVGGLAGWGTDTQYF
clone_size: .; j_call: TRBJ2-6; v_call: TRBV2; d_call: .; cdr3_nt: TGTGCCAGCAGTGACACTTCTGGGGCCAACGTCCTGACTTTC; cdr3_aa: CASSDTSGANVLTF
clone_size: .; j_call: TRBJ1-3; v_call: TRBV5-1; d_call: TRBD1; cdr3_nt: TGCGCCAGCAGCAAGGGACAGCAGTCTGGAAACACCATATATTTT; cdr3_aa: CASSKGQQSGNTIYF
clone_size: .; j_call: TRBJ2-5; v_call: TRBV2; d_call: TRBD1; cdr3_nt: TGTGCCAGCAGCGAGGACAGGGGAGGAGAGACCCAGTACTTC; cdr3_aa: CASSEDRGGETQYF
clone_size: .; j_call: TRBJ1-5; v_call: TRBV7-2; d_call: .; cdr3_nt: TGTGCCAGCAGCCTTCAGGGGCAAAATCAGCCCCAGCATTTT; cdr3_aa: CASSLQGQNQPQHF
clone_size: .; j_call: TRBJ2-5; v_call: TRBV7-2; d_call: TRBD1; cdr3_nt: TGTGCCAGCAGCTTAGTACCCGACAGGGAAGAGACCCAGTACTTC; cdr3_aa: CASSLVPDREETQYF
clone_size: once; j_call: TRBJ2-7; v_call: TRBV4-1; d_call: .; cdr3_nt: TGCGCCAGCAGCCCCGGGGTGGGGGGCTCCTACGAGCAGTACTTC; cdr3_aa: CASSPGVGGSYEQYF
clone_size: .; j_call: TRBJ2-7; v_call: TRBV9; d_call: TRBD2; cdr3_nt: TGTGCCAGCAGCCCAAGGACTAGCGGGACTAACGAGCAGTACTTC; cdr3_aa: CASSPRTSGTNEQYF
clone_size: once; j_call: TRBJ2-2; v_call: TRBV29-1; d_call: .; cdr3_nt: TGCAGCGTTGGGGGATACAGGTTGGACACCGGGGAGCTGTTTTTT; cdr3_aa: CSVGGYRLDTGELFF
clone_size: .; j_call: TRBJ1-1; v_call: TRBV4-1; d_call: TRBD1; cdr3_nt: TGCGCCAGCAGCCAGAAGGGGGGACAGGGGATGGAAACTGAAGCTTTCTTT; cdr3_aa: CASSQKGGQGMETEAFF
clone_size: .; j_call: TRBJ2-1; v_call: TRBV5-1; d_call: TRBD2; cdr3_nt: TGCGCCAGCAGCTTTCCAATAGCGGGAGACTACAATGAGCAGTTCTTC; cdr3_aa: CASSFPIAGDYNEQFF
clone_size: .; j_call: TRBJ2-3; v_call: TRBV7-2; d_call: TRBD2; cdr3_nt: TGTGCCAGCAGCTTAGCCCCCGGGCGGGGGGGGGATACGCAGTATTTT; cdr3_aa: CASSLAPGRGGDTQYF
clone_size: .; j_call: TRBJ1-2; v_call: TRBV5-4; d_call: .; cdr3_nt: TGTGCCAGCAGCTTGGCCGCAGGGGTGAGCTATGGCTACACCTTC; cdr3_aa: CASSLAAGVSYGYTF
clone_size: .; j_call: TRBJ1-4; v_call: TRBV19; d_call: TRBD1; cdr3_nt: TGTGCCACCGTTACCAGACAGGGGGCTAATGAAAAACTGTTTTTT; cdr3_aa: CATVTRQGANEKLFF
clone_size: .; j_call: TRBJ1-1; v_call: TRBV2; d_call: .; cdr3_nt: TGTGCCAGCAGTGAATTGAGGGCTGAAGCTTTCTTT; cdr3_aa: CASSELRAEAFF
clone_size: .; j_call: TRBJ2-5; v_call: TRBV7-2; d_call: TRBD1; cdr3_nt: TGTGCCAGCAGTTATGACAGGGGCTTCGGGACCCAGTACTTC; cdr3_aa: CASSYDRGFGTQYF
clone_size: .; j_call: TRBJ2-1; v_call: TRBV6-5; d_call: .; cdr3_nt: TGTGCCAGCAGTTATCGGGCAGGGCAATACAATGAGCAGTTCTTC; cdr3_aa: CASSYRAGQYNEQFF
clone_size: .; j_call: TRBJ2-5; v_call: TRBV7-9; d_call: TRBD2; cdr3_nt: TGTGCCAGCAGCTTAGTGCGGGGGGTGGAGACCCAGTACTTC; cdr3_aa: CASSLVRGVETQYF
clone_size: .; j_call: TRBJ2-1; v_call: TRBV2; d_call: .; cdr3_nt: TGTGCCACCGCCCTGACTGCCTACAATGAGCAGTTCTTC; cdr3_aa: CATALTAYNEQFF
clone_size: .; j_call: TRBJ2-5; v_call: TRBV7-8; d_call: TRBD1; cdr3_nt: TGTGCCAGCAGCTTAGGACAGACAGGGATCCGGGAGACCCAGTACTTC; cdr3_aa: CASSLGQTGIRETQYF
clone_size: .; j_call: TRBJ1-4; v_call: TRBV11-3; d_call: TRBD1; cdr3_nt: TGTGCCAGCAGACCGAACAGGGGAGATCGAAAACTGTTTTTT; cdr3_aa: CASRPNRGDRKLFF
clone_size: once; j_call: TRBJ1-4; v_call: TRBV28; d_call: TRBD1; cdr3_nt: TGTGCCAGCAGTCCGATGCGGACAGGGTCCCCCTTTCCTAATGAAAAACTGTTTTTT; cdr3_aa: CASSPMRTGSPFPNEKLFF
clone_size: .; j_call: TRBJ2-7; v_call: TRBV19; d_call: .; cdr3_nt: TGTGCCAGTAGTATTCGACAGGACTCCTACGAGCAGTACTTC; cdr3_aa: CASSIRQDSYEQYF
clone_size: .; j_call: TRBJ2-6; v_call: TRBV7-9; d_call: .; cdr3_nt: TGTGCCAGCAGCCCCCCGCTAGGCAGCGCCTCTGGGGCCAACGTCCTGACTTTC; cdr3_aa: CASSPPLGSASGANVLTF
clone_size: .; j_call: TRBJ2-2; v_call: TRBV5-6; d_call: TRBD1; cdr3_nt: TGTGCCAGCGAGCTTGGTCAGGGGGCATCCGGGGAGCTGTTTTTT; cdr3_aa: CASELGQGASGELFF
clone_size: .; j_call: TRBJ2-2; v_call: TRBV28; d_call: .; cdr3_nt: TGTGCCAGCAGTTTCTCGACAGGAGGGAACACCGGGGAGCTGTTTTTT; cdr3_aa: CASSFSTGGNTGELFF
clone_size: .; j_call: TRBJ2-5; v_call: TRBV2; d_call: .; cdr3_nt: TGTGCCAGCAACGAACAGGGAAGAGAGACCCAGTACTTC; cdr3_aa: CASNEQGRETQYF
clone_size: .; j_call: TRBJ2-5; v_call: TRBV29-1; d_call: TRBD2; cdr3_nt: TGCAGCGTGGAAGATCTGGGACTAGCCGACCAAGAGACCCAGTACTTC; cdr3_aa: CSVEDLGLADQETQYF